Listed below are T cell receptor beta chains from one sample, sequenced in a study of T cell responses to AZD1222 COVID-19 vaccine. TCRdb's copy holds only in-frame clones and misses some; the assay was immunoSEQ multiplex PCR. The repertoire includes 100,000 or so clones, 87% of them detected once, and roughly 10% sits in the top ten. The material sequenced was peripheral blood, taken 28 days after the second AZD1222 dose. The receptors come from an adult who received the AZD1222 COVID-19 vaccine. Both conserved end residues are part of each CDR3. The order of the fields is V gene, J gene, D gene, clone size, CDR3 DNA, CDR3 protein. The D gene is left open where the match is weak. Not every row has a clone size; where given, it reads once, few, many or a size class.

TRBV2	TRBJ2-7	.	.	TGTGCCAGCAGTGTTGAACTGGCCTACGAGCAGTACTTC	CASSVELAYEQYF
TRBV5-1	TRBJ2-2	TRBD2	.	TGCGCCAGCAGCGAGGGAGGGGATCCCGGGGAGCTGTTTTTT	CASSEGGDPGELFF
TRBV5-1	TRBJ2-3	.	once	TGCGCCAGCAGCTTGACGGGGAGTGCAGATACGCAGTATTTT	CASSLTGSADTQYF
TRBV4-1	TRBJ2-5	.	.	TGCGCCAGCAGCCAGGGGTTCCAAGAGACCCAGTACTTC	CASSQGFQETQYF
TRBV6-4	TRBJ1-2	TRBD1	.	TGTGCCAGCAGTATAGAGGGGACAGGAAGGTATGGCTACACCTTC	CASSIEGTGRYGYTF
TRBV5-5	TRBJ2-1	.	.	TGTGCCAGCAGCCTGGGCCTAGCGGCGGAGGGGGAGTTCTTC	CASSLGLAAEGEFF
TRBV15	TRBJ1-1	.	.	TGTGCCACCAGCAGCACAGTCAACACTGAAGCTTTCTTT	CATSSTVNTEAFF
TRBV24-1	TRBJ1-5	TRBD1	.	TGTGCCACCAGTGACACCCGGGACAGGGAGGTTAGCAATCAGCCCCAGCATTTT	CATSDTRDREVSNQPQHF
TRBV29-1	TRBJ2-7	TRBD2	.	TGCAGCGTTGAGGGACTAGCGGGAGGGCCTAGACCCTACGAGCAGTACTTC	CSVEGLAGGPRPYEQYF
TRBV28	TRBJ1-5	TRBD1	once	TGTGCCAGCAGTCAGCCGACAGGGGCTTCTTCCCGTCGGAAGCCCCAGCATTTT	CASSQPTGASSRRKPQHF
TRBV6-5	TRBJ2-7	.	.	TGTGCCAGCAGTCCGCGGGCCGAGCAGTACTTC	CASSPRAEQYF
TRBV28	TRBJ1-2	.	.	TGTGCCAGCAGTTATTTCTATGGCTACACCTTC	CASSYFYGYTF
TRBV9	TRBJ1-4	.	.	TGTGCCAGCGCTACCCGGGACCCTCTAACCTTTAATGAAAAACTGTTTTTT	CASATRDPLTFNEKLFF
TRBV7-3	TRBJ1-2	.	.	TGTGCCAGCAGCCCCGGTAGGGGAACCCCTAACTATGGCTACACCTTC	CASSPGRGTPNYGYTF
TRBV5-1	TRBJ2-3	TRBD2	.	TGCGCCAGCAGCTTGGGACTAGCGGGAAGCTCAGATACGCAGTATTTT	CASSLGLAGSSDTQYF
TRBV10-2	TRBJ2-2	.	.	TGCGCCAGCAGTGGATGGTCGAACACCGGGGAGCTGTTTTTT	CASSGWSNTGELFF
TRBV7-2	TRBJ2-7	.	.	TGTGCCAGCAGCTTTACCGGGACCCCGTCCTACGAGCAGTACTTC	CASSFTGTPSYEQYF